The entry below gives a single T cell receptor beta chain sequence along with its context. Per germline, CDR1 SGHVS and CDR2 FNYEAQ. The CDR3 covers 16 residues. From the PCR reads, TCRdb called clonotypes with MiXCR, one entry per CDR3 protein. The profile shows around 16,000 distinct CDR3 sequences, approximately 46% of them singletons. These data belong to a study of tumor-infiltrating lymphocytes in oesophageal squamous cell carcinoma. V and J are TRBV7-6 and TRBJ2-3, with a possible D match to TRBD2 (6 bases). The better agreement between TRBJ2-5 and the DNA end casts doubt on the J call. The TCR was taken from a female donor with esophageal squamous cell carcinoma. Sequenced: blood. CDR3 amino acids: CASSPLFSGAQETQYF. The DNA for the CDR3 is TGTGCCAGCAGCCCGCTTTTTTCGGGAGCGCAAGAGACCCAGTACTTC.